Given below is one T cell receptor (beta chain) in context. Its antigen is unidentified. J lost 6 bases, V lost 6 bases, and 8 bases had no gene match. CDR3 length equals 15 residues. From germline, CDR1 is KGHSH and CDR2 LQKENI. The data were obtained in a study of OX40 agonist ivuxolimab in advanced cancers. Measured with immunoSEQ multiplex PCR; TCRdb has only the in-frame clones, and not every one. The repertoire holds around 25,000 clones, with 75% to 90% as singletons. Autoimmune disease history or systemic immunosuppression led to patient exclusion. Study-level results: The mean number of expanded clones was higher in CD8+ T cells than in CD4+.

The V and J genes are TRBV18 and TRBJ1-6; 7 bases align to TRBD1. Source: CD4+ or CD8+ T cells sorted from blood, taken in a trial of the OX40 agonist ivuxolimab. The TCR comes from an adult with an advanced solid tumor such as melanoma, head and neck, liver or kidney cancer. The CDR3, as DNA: TGTGCCAGCTCCCCTTCGACAGGGATTAATTCACCCCTCCACTTT. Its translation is CASSPSTGINSPLHF. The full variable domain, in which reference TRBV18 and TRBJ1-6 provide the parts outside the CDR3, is NAGVMQNPRHLVRRRGQEARLRCSPMKGHSHVYWYRQLPEEGLKFMVYLQKENIIDESGMPKERFSAEFPKEGPSILRIQQVVRGDSAAYFCASSPSTGINSPLHFGNGTRLTVT.